These 13 T cell receptor beta chains were all obtained from the same sample, sequenced in a study of CD8 T cells in Susac syndrome. Reverse transcription of roughly 0.5 to 1 ug RNA was carried out with random hexamers. TCRdb independently ran MiXCR on the immunoSEQ multiplex PCR reads; one entry per CDR3 protein. Among roughly 60,000 distinct CDR3 sequences listed, 85% to 95% were seen once. Specimen: CD8+ T cells from PBMCs. The receptors derive from a human donor in good health.

The chain recombines TRBV12-5 with TRBJ2-5; 7 nucleotides align to TRBD2. CDR1 and CDR2 (germline): LGHNT, FRNRAP. With 4 bases clipped from V and 4 bases from J, the junction kept 6 bases outside the gene matches. The length of the CDR3 is 14 residues. The CDR3 DNA is TGTGCTAGTGGTTCTAGCGGCGGGGGAGAGACCCAGTACTTC. Translated: CASGSSGGGETQYF.

This clonotype was seen a handful of times. The J gene is TRBJ2-7, the V gene TRBV27, with unresolved D. This CDR3 region has 13 residues. From germline, CDR1 is MNHEY and CDR2 SMNVEV (reference sequence). The ends were cut back, 2 bases at V and 3 bases at J, with 8 bases in the middle. CDR3 sequence reads: CASSLGRNYEQYF. CDR3 bases: TGTGCCAGCAGTTTAGGACGGAACTACGAGCAGTACTTC.

This sequence joins TRBV27 and TRBJ2-1; 9 bases map to TRBD2. The CDR3 totals 13 residues. V gave up 6 bases and J gave up 6 bases; unmatched junction bases: 3. CDR1 and CDR2 (germline): MNHEY, SMNVEV (reference sequence). DNA of the CDR3: TGTGCCAGCAGCCCGACTAGCGGCAATGAGCAGTTCTTC. Protein: CASSPTSGNEQFF.

This clonotype was seen once. This chain joins TRBV7-9 and TRBJ2-7; maybe TRBD1 (6 bases). V was cut by 4 bases and J by 3 bases, with 22 bases left in between. In germline, CDR1 is SEHNR, CDR2 FQNEAQ (reference sequence). The CDR3 sequence is 17 residues long. CDR3: CASSSLTSGTQNYEQYF. CDR3 sequence (DNA): TGTGCCAGCAGCTCCCTCACCTCCGGGACACAGAACTACGAGCAGTACTTC. Supplemented by reference TRBV7-9 and TRBJ2-7, the full variable domain reads DTGVSQNPRHKITKRGQNVTFRCDPISEHNRLYWYRQTLGQGPEFLTYFQNEAQLEKSRLLSDRFSAERPKGSFSTLEIQRTEQGDSAMYLCASSSLTSGTQNYEQYFGPGTRLTVT.

The genes are TRBV4-1 and TRBJ2-3; TRBD1 matches 12 bases. The CDR3 is 18 residues long. Germline CDR1 MGHRA, CDR2 YSYEKL. Trimming removed 3 bases from V and 5 bases from J; junction bases left unmatched: 12. CDR3 in amino acids: CASSQLLPGQGAGDTQYF. In nucleotides, the CDR3 is TGCGCCAGCAGCCAGCTTCTACCGGGACAGGGGGCCGGAGATACGCAGTATTTT.

The J gene is TRBJ2-7, the V gene TRBV12-3 or TRBV12-4; D gene uncertain. The germline V and J ends were trimmed by 5 bases and 3 bases, with 11 bases remaining between them. The CDR3 covers 13 residues. CDR3 nucleotide sequence: TGTGCCAGCAGTCCTTCAGGATTCTACGAGCAGTACTTC. This encodes CASSPSGFYEQYF.

This clonotype was seen once. The CDR3 DNA reads as TGTGCCAGCTCACCAGGGACAGGGGAGAGGAACACTGAAGCTTTCTTT. It encodes CASSPGTGERNTEAFF. The chain carries TRBV18 and TRBJ1-1, with 10 bases aligning to TRBD1. This CDR3 has 16 amino acids. V lost 2 bases and J lost 1; bases outside the gene matches: 4. Per germline, CDR1 KGHSH and CDR2 LQKENI.

The CDR3 region has the DNA TGTGCCAGCAGCCCCCGGAGGACTAGCGGGGGGACCTACAATGAGCAGTTCTTC. Its translation: CASSPRRTSGGTYNEQFF. The V and J genes are TRBV7-2 and TRBJ2-1, with 14 positions matching TRBD2. This CDR3 comprises 18 residues. Trimming cost V 5 bases and J 2 bases; bases outside gene matches: 8. CDR1 is SGHTA and CDR2 is FQGNSA in the germline V gene.

In DNA form, the CDR3 reads TGTGCCAGTAGTATCGCTCGGGACTCCTACAATGAGCAGTTCTTC. This encodes CASSIARDSYNEQFF. The rearrangement uses TRBV19 and TRBJ2-1; D possibly corresponds to TRBD2 (5 bases). The CDR3 loop spans 15 amino acids. Germline V gene lookup returns CDR1 LNHDA and CDR2 SQIVND (reference sequence). Between the trimmed V and J ends, which lost 3 bases and 0 bases, there was a span of 9 bases.

A few counts support this clonotype. V gene TRBV7-2 combines with J gene TRBJ2-3; a possible D gene is TRBD1 (6 bases). This CDR3 has 15 amino acids. The germline V gene has CDR1 SGHTA and CDR2 FQGNSA. The germline V and J ends were trimmed by 1 base and 6 bases, with 14 bases remaining between them. Written as DNA, the CDR3 is TGTGCCAGCAGCTTAGTTAGGGAGCAGGGGGATACGCAGTATTTT. Encoded protein: CASSLVREQGDTQYF.

This chain connects TRBV7-7 to TRBJ1-3; D is perhaps TRBD1 (5 bases). V was trimmed by 5 bases and J by 0 bases, leaving 23 bases between them. The CDR3 contains 19 residues. CDR1 is SSHAT and CDR2 is FNYEAQ in the germline V gene (reference sequence). The CDR3 loop is CASSMGPLRDRTSGNTIYF. The DNA of the CDR3 is TGTGCCAGCAGCATGGGGCCTCTGCGGGATAGAACCTCTGGAAACACCATATATTTT.

This clonotype was seen a handful of times. The J gene is TRBJ2-4, the V gene TRBV20-1, with TRBD2 identical over 9 bases. Unmatched junction bases numbered 6, after V lost 0 bases and J lost 0 bases. CDR3 size: 17 residues. From germline, CDR1 is DFQATT and CDR2 SNEGSKA (reference sequence). CDR3 coding DNA: TGCAGTGCTAGAGATGTTGCGGGGGGGATAGCCAAAAACATTCAGTACTTC. This sequence encodes CSARDVAGGIAKNIQYF.

This chain connects TRBV6-2 or TRBV6-3 to TRBJ2-1; the D call may be TRBD1 or TRBD2 (5 bases each). In germline, CDR1 is MNHEY, CDR2 SVGEGT. The CDR3 covers 16 residues. Trimming took off 0 bases at V and 4 bases at J, with 13 bases between the two ends. The CDR3 loop is CASSYSWDRGYNEQFF. The DNA for the CDR3 is TGTGCCAGCAGTTACTCGTGGGACCGCGGGTACAATGAGCAGTTCTTC.